Detailed here is one T cell receptor beta chain. Its matching antigen is unknown. The germline CDR1 and CDR2 sequences are LGHNT and FRNRAP. Germline trimming cut 6 bases from V and 1 base from J; bases unmatched to any gene: 10. The CDR3 has 16 residues. TCRdb's table, derived via immunoSEQ multiplex PCR, lists solely in-frame clones and lacks some. In the table there are roughly 150,000 clones, less than 90% of which are singletons. The record originates from a study of T cell responses to AZD1222 COVID-19 vaccine. Findings of the study overall: Per reports, nearly half of all spike-specific TCRs target regions that are unmutated in variants. White British donors predominated, females outnumbered males, and clonal diversity was possibly underestimated. In all cases, repertoires were sampled only after the peak T cell response. AZD1222 recipients seropositive at baseline numbered only 6 or 7.

This sequence was found in an adult who had recovered from COVID-19. The chain couples TRBV12-5 to TRBJ1-2, with 8 positions matching TRBD1. This specimen consisted of peripheral blood, obtained after recovery from COVID-19. Here the CDR3 reads CASGSGTGGFNYGYTF. The CDR3 DNA is TGTGCTAGTGGATCCGGGACAGGAGGTTTTAACTATGGCTACACCTTC.